The 5 T cell receptor beta chains below come from one sample, sequenced in a study of Graves' ophthalmopathy and Graves' hyperthyroidism. The TCR beta CDR3 regions underwent amplification from RNA transcripts. HTBI primers primed a first-round RT-PCR, and a second-round multiplex PCR followed. TCRdb called the multiplex PCR reads again in MiXCR, with one record for every CDR3 protein. Here the sample spans approximately 330,000 distinct CDR3 sequences, 15% to 20% being singletons. The sequencing input was peripheral blood. The receptors here all came from an adult man with Graves' ophthalmopathy.

The sample holds many counts of this clonotype. The rearrangement links TRBV20-1 to TRBJ1-1; D is undetermined. V was clipped by 1 base and J by 4 bases, with 7 bases between them. This CDR3 spans 12 amino acids. The germline gives CDR1 DFQATT, CDR2 SNEGSKA (reference sequence). In nucleotides, the CDR3 is TGCAGTGCTAGAGGGTCGCCCACTGAAGCTTTCTTT. This encodes CSARGSPTEAFF.

This clonotype showed up many times. The chain employs TRBV27 and TRBJ1-6, with D unresolved. V shed 2 bases and J shed 10 bases, with 9 bases lying between them. This CDR3 spans 13 amino acids. Germline CDR1 and CDR2: MNHEY and SMNVEV (reference sequence). The chain's CDR3 is CASSLNSGSPLHF. The CDR3 region has the DNA TGTGCCAGCAGTTTAAACAGCGGGTCACCCCTCCACTTT.

This clonotype was recorded at least ten times. The chain has TRBV5-1 and TRBJ1-1; D is possibly TRBD1 (5 bases). The V gene's germline CDR1 is SGHRS and CDR2 YFSETQ. The CDR3 totals 15 residues. Trimming removed 5 bases at V and 2 bases at J, with 16 bases between. The CDR3 is CASRGTVLTNTEAFF. Here the CDR3 DNA reads TGCGCCAGCAGAGGGACCGTGCTTACTAACACTGAAGCTTTCTTT.

The rearrangement joins TRBV5-1 to TRBJ1-1, with 7 bases matching TRBD1. Germline-derived CDR1 and CDR2 are SGHRS and YFSETQ. V was clipped by 1 base and J by 4 bases; unmatched bases: 4. The CDR3 loop spans 14 amino acids. For the CDR3, the DNA is TGCGCCAGCAGCTTGACCCGACAGGGCACTGAAGCTTTCTTT. This encodes CASSLTRQGTEAFF.

This clonotype showed up many times. This chain joins TRBV30 and TRBJ1-6; D unclear. The CDR3 contains 12 residues. The ends were cut back, 4 bases at V and 9 bases at J, with 10 bases in the middle. CDR1 is GTSNPN, CDR2 SVGIG, per germline (reference sequence). CDR3 coding DNA: TGTGCCTGGAACACAGAAGGTTCACCCCTCCACTTT. It encodes CAWNTEGSPLHF.